Below, 25 T cell receptor beta chains from the same sample are listed, as sequenced in a study of human T cells and chemical hapten exposure. MiXCR, applied by TCRdb to the 5' RACE reads, yields one record per CDR3 protein. The profile shows fewer than 150,000 distinct CDR3 sequences, 19% of them singletons. It was from unfractionated whole blood that total RNA was extracted. These TCRs come from a human donor in good health.

This clonotype turned up a few times. The chain couples TRBV12-3 or TRBV12-4 to TRBJ2-3, with 8 bases that match TRBD2. V gave up 6 bases and J gave up 0 bases; unmatched junction bases: 8. The CDR3 has 16 amino acids. The CDR3 DNA reads as TGTGCCAGCAGCGGTGGCGGGAGGCTTAGCACAGATACGCAGTATTTT. This translates into CASSGGGRLSTDTQYF.

This clonotype has a handful of counts. V gene TRBV5-1 combines with J gene TRBJ2-1, with 10 bases aligning to TRBD2. The CDR3 loop spans 16 amino acids. Germline V gene data show CDR1 as SGHRS and CDR2 as YFSETQ. Unmatched junction bases numbered 13, after V lost 5 bases and J lost 8 bases. The CDR3 nucleotides are TGCGCCAGCAGGCCCAGATCTAGCGGGAGAGGAGATGAGCAGTTCTTC. Protein product: CASRPRSSGRGDEQFF.

The chain carries TRBV5-4 and TRBJ1-3; D is possibly TRBD1 (5 bases). There are 15 residues in the CDR3. V was trimmed by 5 bases and J by 0 bases, leaving 12 bases between them. Per germline, CDR1 SGHNT and CDR2 YYREEE (reference sequence). CDR3 DNA sequence: TGTGCCAGCAGACCCGGGACTGGCTCTGGAAACACCATATATTTT. Amino acids: CASRPGTGSGNTIYF.

This clonotype was seen a few times. V gene TRBV20-1 combines with J gene TRBJ2-1; TRBD2 matches 12 bases. CDR3 length: 20 residues. Germline trimming cut 0 bases from V and 3 bases from J; bases unmatched to any gene: 15. Germline CDR1 and CDR2: DFQATT and SNEGSKA (reference sequence). For the CDR3, the DNA is TGCAGTGCTAGAGACGGAAGACTAGCGGGAGACCCAATTTACTACAATGAGCAGTTCTTC. Translated, it gives CSARDGRLAGDPIYYNEQFF.

In its sample, this clonotype was seen a few times. Here the CDR3 reads CASSPTGASSPLHF. The CDR3, as DNA: TGTGCCAGCAGCCCCACCGGGGCTAGTTCACCCCTCCACTTT. This rearrangement joins TRBV27 to TRBJ1-6, with a tentative D call TRBD1 (5 bases). V lost 6 bases and J 9 bases, leaving 15 bases between the germline ends. This CDR3 contains 14 residues. Germline CDR1 and CDR2: MNHEY and SMNVEV (reference sequence).

The sample holds a few counts of this clonotype. This chain joins TRBV11-2 and TRBJ2-7; D gene uncertain. The CDR3 consists of 14 residues. The V end lost 1 base, the J end lost 8 bases, and 15 bases lay between the germline ends. CDR1 is SGHAT, CDR2 FQNNGV, per germline. In nucleotides, the CDR3 is TGTGCCAGCAGCTTAGGACAAGGTACTGTCCAGCAGTACTTC. This encodes CASSLGQGTVQQYF. Supplemented by reference TRBV11-2 and TRBJ2-7, the full variable domain reads EAGVAQSPRYKIIEKRQSVAFWCNPISGHATLYWYQQILGQGPKLLIQFQNNGVVDDSQLPKDRFSAERLKGVDSTLKIQPAKLEDSAVYLCASSLGQGTVQQYFGPGTRLTVT.

CDR3 DNA: TGTGCCAGCAGCTTGGACCTTATTGAAAAACTGTTTTTT. Protein: CASSLDLIEKLFF. J is TRBJ1-4 and V is TRBV5-5; D remains ambiguous. Deletions cut 0 bases from V and 7 bases from J, with 7 bases between. This CDR3 is 13 amino acids long. Germline V lookup: CDR1 SGHKS, CDR2 YYEKEE (reference sequence).

This clonotype showed up just a few times. The V and J genes are TRBV7-9 and TRBJ2-2; a possible D gene is TRBD2 (5 bases). The length of the CDR3 is 16 residues. The V and J ends lost 3 bases and 4 bases respectively, with 15 bases between them. CDR1 SEHNR and CDR2 FQNEAQ come from the germline V gene (reference sequence). CDR3 region: CASSLISRAGTGELFF. The CDR3 DNA reads TGTGCCAGCAGCTTGATATCGCGGGCGGGCACCGGGGAGCTGTTTTTT. Full variable domain (rest looked up from reference TRBV7-9 and TRBJ2-2): DTGVSQNPRHKITKRGQNVTFRCDPISEHNRLYWYRQTLGQGPEFLTYFQNEAQLEKSRLLSDRFSAERPKGSFSTLEIQRTEQGDSAMYLCASSLISRAGTGELFFGEGSRLTVL.

The chain links TRBV11-2 to TRBJ2-7, with D maybe TRBD2 (7 bases). This CDR3 region has 15 residues. Trimming stripped 5 bases from V and 2 bases from J, with 16 bases between. Germline V CDR1 and CDR2: SGHAT, FQNNGV. CDR3 sequence: CASSPGGGGTYEQYF. CDR3 sequence (DNA): TGTGCCAGCAGCCCTGGGGGGGGGGGCACCTACGAGCAGTACTTC.

This clonotype was detected a few times. This rearrangement joins TRBV10-3 to TRBJ2-7; D is unresolved. Trimming left V 2 bases short and J 0 bases short, with 8 bases between. Per the germline V gene, CDR1 is ENHRY and CDR2 is SYGVKD. The CDR3 extends over 14 amino acids. CDR3: CAISEPGFSYEQYF. DNA for the CDR3: TGTGCCATCAGTGAGCCCGGGTTCTCCTACGAGCAGTACTTC.

This clonotype is medium-sized by share. The chain employs TRBV4-1 and TRBJ1-1; D gene uncertain. Trimming took off 0 bases at V and 0 bases at J, with 14 bases between the two ends. This CDR3 has 17 amino acids. Per the germline V gene, CDR1 is MGHRA and CDR2 is YSYEKL. Here the CDR3 reads CASSQDQYRLVNTEAFF. As DNA, the CDR3 is TGCGCCAGCAGCCAAGATCAATACCGACTCGTGAACACTGAAGCTTTCTTT.

Ten or more counts support this clonotype. The rearrangement uses TRBV4-1 and TRBJ1-5; perhaps TRBD1 as D (6 bases). V lost 5 bases, J lost 5 bases, and 10 bases lay in between. Germline V gives CDR1 MGHRA, CDR2 YSYEKL. The CDR3 spans 13 residues. The DNA of the CDR3 is TGCGCCAGCAGCACAGGGCCTTATCAGCCCCAGCATTTT. Encoded protein: CASSTGPYQPQHF.

The rearrangement links TRBV28 to TRBJ2-4; D might be TRBD1 (5 bases). The V gene's germline CDR1 is MDHEN and CDR2 SYDVKM. V gave up 5 bases and J gave up 1 base, with 15 bases separating them. The CDR3 is made up of 16 amino acids. CDR3 nucleotide sequence: TGTGCCAGCAGTCCTTTCTTCCGACAGGCCAAAAACATTCAGTACTTC. As protein: CASSPFFRQAKNIQYF.

The chain uses TRBV29-1 and TRBJ2-6; D not resolved. Trimming shortened V by 6 bases and J by 0 bases, and 6 bases separated the two germline ends. The CDR3 consists of 13 residues. Germline values: CDR1 SQVTM, CDR2 ANQGSEA. The CDR3 region is CSVASSGANVLTF. The CDR3 nucleotides are TGCAGCGTCGCGTCCTCTGGGGCCAACGTCCTGACTTTC.

This chain joins TRBV28 and TRBJ2-3; 11 bases line up with TRBD1. The germline gives CDR1 MDHEN, CDR2 SYDVKM. The CDR3 is 15 amino acids. V shed 5 bases and J 6 bases; nucleotides not matched to a gene: 7. CDR3 region: CASSGQDRGHDTQYF. In DNA, the CDR3 is TGTGCCAGCAGTGGACAGGACAGGGGGCACGATACGCAGTATTTT.

In this sample, this clonotype turned up many times. The chain has TRBV6-5 and TRBJ2-5, with 9 bases that match TRBD2. The CDR3 runs 15 residues. The V gene's germline CDR1 is MNHEY and CDR2 SVGAGI. With 4 bases clipped from V and 1 base from J, the junction kept 4 bases outside the gene matches. The CDR3 region has the DNA TGTGCCAGCAGTTTGGGGACTAGCAGCCAAGAGACCCAGTACTTC. Translated: CASSLGTSSQETQYF.

This clonotype was seen more than once but under ten times. Its ends do not fully match the called genes, so a read error is possible. The gene calls are TRBV12-3 or TRBV12-4 and TRBJ2-1; TRBD2 matches at 14 bases. There are 15 residues in the CDR3. CDR3 region: CASSPQGLAGVTLSF. In DNA, the CDR3 is TGTGCCAGCAGTCCCCAGGGACTAGCGGGAGTAACCCTATCCTTC.

This clonotype turned up a few times. The V gene is TRBV20-1, the J gene TRBJ2-1, with TRBD2 matching 7 bases. After removal of 6 bases from V and 4 bases from J, the junction contained 12 bases not matched to a gene. This CDR3 contains 15 residues. Germline lookup yields CDR1 DFQATT and CDR2 SNEGSKA (reference sequence). The CDR3 coding sequence is TGCAGTGCCTTTTTGAGGGCGGGAGCATACAATGAGCAGTTCTTC. It codes for CSAFLRAGAYNEQFF.

The chain links TRBV6-1 to TRBJ2-3; TRBD2 might be the D (6 bases). V was trimmed by 5 bases and J by 1 base, leaving 13 bases between them. The CDR3 runs to 15 residues. Germline CDR1 and CDR2: MNHNS and SASEGT. The CDR3 DNA follows: TGTGCCAGCAGTCCGCGGGACGGACGCACAGATACGCAGTATTTT. Protein: CASSPRDGRTDTQYF.

This clonotype appeared a few times. The V gene is TRBV9, the J gene TRBJ2-3; D gene ambiguous. The CDR3 runs to 14 residues. With 0 bases removed from V and 4 bases from J, the gap between germline ends came to 9 bases. Looked up from germline, CDR1 is SGDLS and CDR2 is YYNGEE. CDR3: CASSVDLGSDTQYF. The CDR3, as DNA: TGTGCCAGCAGCGTAGATCTAGGCTCAGATACGCAGTATTTT.

This clonotype was detected only a few times. The V gene is TRBV28, the J gene TRBJ1-1; no clear D gene. The ends were cut back, 7 bases at V and 1 base at J, with 16 bases in the middle. The germline V gene encodes CDR1 MDHEN and CDR2 SYDVKM. This CDR3 region has 15 residues. DNA of the CDR3: TGTGCCAGCAAAGTTCCGGACGTTCGGAACACTGAAGCTTTCTTT. Its protein product is CASKVPDVRNTEAFF.

This clonotype has just a few counts. The chain has TRBV9 and TRBJ2-3, with 8 bases lining up with TRBD2. Trimming at V came to 0 bases and at J to 4 bases, leaving 7 bases not matched to a gene. The CDR3 has 16 amino acids. Per germline, CDR1 SGDLS and CDR2 YYNGEE. CDR3 nucleotides: TGTGCCAGCAGCGTAGTAGGTAGCGGGAAAGCAGATACGCAGTATTTT. It codes for CASSVVGSGKADTQYF.

The rearrangement joins TRBV20-1 to TRBJ1-6, with TRBD1 matching over 7 bases. Germline-derived CDR1 and CDR2 are DFQATT and SNEGSKA (reference sequence). V gave up 5 bases and J gave up 9 bases; unmatched junction bases: 22. The CDR3 contains 18 residues. The CDR3 loop reads CSAEGGLGQRLTGSPLHF. CDR3 sequence (DNA): TGCAGTGCTGAAGGGGGCCTGGGACAGCGGCTTACAGGTTCACCCCTCCACTTT.

This sequence joins TRBV19 and TRBJ2-1; D perhaps matches TRBD2 (5 bases). V was clipped by 6 bases and J by 0 bases, with 9 bases between them. The CDR3 is 14 residues long. Germline lookup yields CDR1 LNHDA and CDR2 SQIVND (reference sequence). As DNA, the CDR3 is TGTGCCAGTAGGCCGGGAAGCTCCTACAATGAGCAGTTCTTC. Protein product: CASRPGSSYNEQFF.

The V and J genes are TRBV9 and TRBJ2-7, with TRBD2 matching over 9 bases. V shed 2 bases and J 3 bases; nucleotides not matched to a gene: 9. The germline V gene encodes CDR1 SGDLS and CDR2 YYNGEE. The CDR3 has 16 residues. The CDR3: CASSVGGSGSSYEQYF. CDR3 nucleotides: TGTGCCAGCAGCGTCGGCGGTAGCGGGAGTAGCTACGAGCAGTACTTC.